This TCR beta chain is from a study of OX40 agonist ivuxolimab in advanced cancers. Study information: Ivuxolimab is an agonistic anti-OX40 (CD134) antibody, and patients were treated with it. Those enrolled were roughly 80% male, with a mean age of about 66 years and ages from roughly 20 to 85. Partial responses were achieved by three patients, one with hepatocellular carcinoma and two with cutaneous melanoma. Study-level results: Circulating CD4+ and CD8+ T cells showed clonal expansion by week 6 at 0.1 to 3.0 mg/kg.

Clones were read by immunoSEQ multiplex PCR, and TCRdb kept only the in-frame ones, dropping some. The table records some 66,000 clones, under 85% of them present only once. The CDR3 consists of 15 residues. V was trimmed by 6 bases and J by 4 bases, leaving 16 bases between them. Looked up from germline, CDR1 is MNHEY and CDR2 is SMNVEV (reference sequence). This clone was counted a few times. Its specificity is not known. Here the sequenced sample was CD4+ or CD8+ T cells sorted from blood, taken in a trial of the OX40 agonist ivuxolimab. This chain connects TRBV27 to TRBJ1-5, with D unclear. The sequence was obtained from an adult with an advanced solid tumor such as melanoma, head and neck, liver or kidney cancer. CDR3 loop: CASRTYTGKNQPQHF. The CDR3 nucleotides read TGTGCCAGCAGAACTTATACCGGGAAGAATCAGCCCCAGCATTTT.